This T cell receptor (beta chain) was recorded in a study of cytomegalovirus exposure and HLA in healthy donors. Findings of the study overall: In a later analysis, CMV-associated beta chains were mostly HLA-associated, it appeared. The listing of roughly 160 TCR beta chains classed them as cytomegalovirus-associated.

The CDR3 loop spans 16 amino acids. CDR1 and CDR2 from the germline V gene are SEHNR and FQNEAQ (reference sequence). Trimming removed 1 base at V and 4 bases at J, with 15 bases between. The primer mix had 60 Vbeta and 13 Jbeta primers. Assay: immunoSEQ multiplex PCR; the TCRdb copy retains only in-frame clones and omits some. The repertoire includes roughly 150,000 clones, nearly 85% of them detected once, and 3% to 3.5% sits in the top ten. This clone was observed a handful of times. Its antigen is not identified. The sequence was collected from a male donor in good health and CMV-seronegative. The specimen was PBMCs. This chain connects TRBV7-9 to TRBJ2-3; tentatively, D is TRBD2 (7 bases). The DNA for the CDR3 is TGTGCCAGCAGCTTAGGAACTAGGGGGGGCCCAGATACGCAGTATTTT. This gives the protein CASSLGTRGGPDTQYF.